The rows below give T cell receptor beta chains drawn from one sample of a study of T cell responses to AZD1222 COVID-19 vaccine. TCRdb's copy holds only in-frame clones and misses some; the assay was immunoSEQ multiplex PCR. The table includes about 93,000 clones, 65% to 90% detected once. The sequencing here drew on peripheral blood, taken on day 0 of AZD1222 vaccination. The source is an adult in good health. The CDR3 runs from the conserved cysteine through the conserved F or W. Each record gives: clone size, V gene, J gene, D gene, CDR3 protein, CDR3 DNA. A D gene is named only where the DNA matches it firmly. Clone size, where shown, is once, few, many, or a class for clones that have expanded.

>NA|TRBV16|TRBJ2-5|NA
CASSQGSQETQYF
TGTGCCAGCAGCCAAGGAAGCCAAGAGACCCAGTACTTC
>NA|TRBV5-8|TRBJ2-2|NA
CASSGWNTGELFF
TGTGCCAGCAGCGGTTGGAACACCGGGGAGCTGTTTTTT
>NA|TRBV11-2|TRBJ1-1|NA
CASSLVEGTEAFF
TGTGCCAGCAGCTTAGTAGAGGGGACTGAAGCTTTCTTT
>NA|TRBV4-3|TRBJ2-1|TRBD2
CASSQDSMVAGPEQFF
TGCGCCAGCAGCCAAGATTCTATGGTAGCGGGTCCTGAGCAGTTCTTC
>few|TRBV19|TRBJ1-2|TRBD1
CASSRTGEVSSYGYTF
TGTGCCAGTAGTAGGACAGGGGAGGTATCGAGCTATGGCTACACCTTC
>NA|TRBV30|TRBJ2-7|NA
CAWSGEGRPYEQYF
TGTGCCTGGAGCGGAGAGGGGAGGCCCTACGAGCAGTACTTC
>NA|TRBV11-2|TRBJ2-4|NA
CASSTGSLAKNIQYF
TGTGCCAGCAGCACCGGGAGCCTAGCCAAAAACATTCAGTACTTC
>NA|TRBV9|TRBJ2-7|TRBD1
CASSVNSGGLYEQYF
TGTGCCAGCAGCGTGAACTCAGGGGGCCTTTACGAGCAGTACTTC
>NA|TRBV6-4|TRBJ1-6|TRBD1
CASRETGAVSSPLHF
TGTGCCAGCAGGGAGACAGGGGCCGTCAGTTCACCCCTCCACTTT
>NA|TRBV14|TRBJ2-2|NA
CASSQARGVGELFF
TGTGCCAGCAGCCAAGCCCGGGGAGTAGGGGAGCTGTTTTTT
>NA|TRBV18|TRBJ2-7|NA
CASSNERSKEVSYEQYF
TGTGCCAGCTCAAACGAACGATCAAAAGAGGTCTCCTACGAGCAGTACTTC
>NA|TRBV5-1|TRBJ1-1|NA
CASSLTMDTEAFF
TGCGCCAGCAGCTTAACCATGGACACTGAAGCTTTCTTT
>NA|TRBV7-2|TRBJ1-6|NA
CASSVHNSYNSPLHF
TGTGCCAGCAGCGTACACAACTCCTATAATTCACCCCTCCACTTT
>NA|TRBV28|TRBJ1-1|NA
CASSSTGLGAFF
TGTGCCAGCAGTTCCACCGGCCTTGGAGCTTTCTTT
>few|TRBV2|TRBJ1-5|NA
CASSEPYQPQHF
TGTGCCAGCAGTGAACCGTATCAGCCCCAGCATTTT
>NA|TRBV7-9|TRBJ1-6|TRBD1
CASSTGTGGNSPLHF
TGTGCCAGCAGCACCGGGACAGGGGGTAATTCACCCCTCCACTTT
>once|TRBV7-7|TRBJ1-1|NA
CASSLTSNTEAFF
TGTGCCAGCAGCTTAACCTCGAACACTGAAGCTTTCTTT
>NA|TRBV7-8|TRBJ2-7|TRBD2
CASSLSGSGASYEQYF
TGTGCCAGCAGCTTATCGGGTAGCGGGGCCTCCTACGAGCAGTACTTC
>NA|TRBV19|TRBJ2-5|NA
CASSILSSETQYF
TGTGCCAGTAGTATACTTAGTTCAGAGACCCAGTACTTC
>once|TRBV6-2/TRBV6-3|TRBJ2-7|NA
CASSYSTLGLTYEQYF
TGTGCCAGCAGTTACTCGACCCTAGGGCTGACCTACGAGCAGTACTTC
>NA|TRBV3-1/TRBV3-2|TRBJ2-5|NA
CASSQRGIQYF
TGTGCCAGCAGCCAAAGGGGGATCCAGTACTTC
>NA|TRBV18|TRBJ2-2|NA
CASSPGGNTGELFF
TGTGCCAGCTCACCAGGAGGGAACACCGGGGAGCTGTTTTTT
>once|TRBV7-8|TRBJ1-3|TRBD1
CASSSGTAGNTIYF
TGTGCCAGCAGCTCGGGGACAGCTGGAAACACCATATATTTT
>NA|TRBV6-1|TRBJ1-4|NA
CASSESALDSWAKLFF
TGTGCCAGCAGCGAATCCGCGCTGGACAGTTGGGCTAAACTGTTTTTT
>once|TRBV30|TRBJ1-4|NA
CAWSRPPDSINEKLFF
TGTGCCTGGAGTCGCCCCCCGGACAGTATTAATGAAAAACTGTTTTTT
>NA|TRBV27|TRBJ2-7|NA
CASSLKPYEQYF
TGTGCCAGCAGTTTAAAGCCCTACGAGCAGTACTTC
>once|TRBV30|TRBJ2-5|NA
CAWSADQETQYF
TGTGCCTGGAGTGCGGACCAAGAGACCCAGTACTTC
>once|TRBV9|TRBJ1-6|NA
CASSVSGAPGDNSPLHF
TGTGCCAGCAGCGTATCAGGGGCTCCAGGCGATAATTCACCCCTCCACTTT
>NA|TRBV9|TRBJ1-3|NA
CASSPRPGVSGNTIYF
TGTGCCAGCAGCCCGCGTCCGGGGGTCTCTGGAAACACCATATATTTT
>NA|TRBV30|TRBJ2-7|TRBD2
CAWLGLANEQYF
TGTGCCTGGCTAGGACTAGCGAACGAGCAGTACTTC
>NA|TRBV10-1|TRBJ2-3|TRBD2
CASSLAGLPEDTQYF
TGCGCCAGCAGTCTAGCGGGGCTCCCCGAGGATACGCAGTATTTT
>NA|TRBV5-6|TRBJ2-7|TRBD1
CASSTGTANSYEQYF
TGTGCCAGCAGCACAGGGACAGCAAATTCCTACGAGCAGTACTTC
>NA|TRBV27|TRBJ2-1|TRBD2
CASRGLADDNEQFF
TGTGCCAGCAGGGGACTAGCTGATGACAATGAGCAGTTCTTC
>NA|TRBV11-2|TRBJ1-1|TRBD1
CASSLIVGQGKNTEAFF
TGTGCCAGCAGCTTAATCGTCGGACAGGGAAAGAACACTGAAGCTTTCTTT
>NA|TRBV7-9|TRBJ1-3|TRBD1
CASSLGLGQGTSGNTIYF
TGTGCCAGCAGCTTAGGATTGGGACAGGGTACCTCTGGAAACACCATATATTTT
>few|TRBV5-5|TRBJ2-7|NA
CASGGDRPSYEQYF
TGTGCCAGCGGGGGCGACAGGCCCTCCTACGAGCAGTACTTC
>NA|TRBV6-5|TRBJ1-1|NA
CASSPGTEAFF
TGTGCCAGCAGCCCCGGGACTGAAGCTTTCTTT
>NA|TRBV18|TRBJ2-7|NA
CASSPPVRSYEQYF
TGTGCCAGCTCCCCGCCCGTAAGGAGCTACGAGCAGTACTTC
>NA|TRBV7-2|TRBJ1-2|NA
CASSPSGGALNYGYTF
TGTGCCAGCAGCCCCTCGGGGGGGGCCCTTAACTATGGCTACACCTTC
>NA|TRBV24-1|TRBJ2-7|NA
CATSDYSYEQYF
TGTGCCACCAGTGATTACTCCTACGAGCAGTACTTC
>NA|TRBV30|TRBJ2-7|TRBD2
CAWGLAGASYEQYF
TGTGCCTGGGGACTAGCGGGAGCCTCATACGAGCAGTACTTC
>NA|TRBV15|TRBJ2-7|TRBD2
CATSHLAGKVGEQYF
TGTGCCACCAGCCACCTAGCGGGAAAGGTTGGGGAGCAGTACTTC
>NA|TRBV6-1|TRBJ2-3|NA
CASSEYQRDDTQYF
TGTGCCAGCAGTGAGTACCAACGAGATGATACGCAGTATTTT